The entry that follows covers one T cell receptor beta chain sequence. The antigen it recognizes is unknown. Base quality data are lacking; no much larger clone is found one base away. TCRbeta CDR3 regions were amplified from genomic DNA by means of the immunoSEQ Assay, a bias-controlled multiplex PCR. Per the original workflow: Nucleated cell counts per sample were estimated from amplification of reference gene primers within the assay. To quantify the absolute abundance of each unique TCRbeta CDR3 rearrangement, sequence reads were collapsed and filtered. For each sample, productive Simpson clonality was calculated by taking the square root of Simpson's diversity index across productive rearrangements. The immuneACCESS repertoire file appears here via TCRdb, limited to in-frame rearrangements. These files lack a portion of the clones; in checked studies, under half of the deficit traces to unresolved V genes, and the cause of the others is not known. The V and J calls and clone size were taken over from that table, and D and trimming were inferred from the DNA. This sample holds some 350,000 clones; about 90% were observed only once. The ten largest clonotypes hold around 2.8% of the sample.

From the germline V gene, CDR1 is LGHNA and CDR2 is YSLEER. Deletion took 0 bases off V and 10 bases off J, with a span of 14 bases between the germline ends. Including cysteine and phenylalanine, the CDR3 has 14 amino acids. Just the 42-base CDR3 DNA is kept, in frame starting at base 1. These data originate in a study of blood T cell repertoires in COVID-19 (TCRdb year 2020). Broadly, across the study: Samples covering the acute and convalescent phases of COVID-19 were provided by collaborators in the United States, Italy and Spain. Subjects who had been exposed to COVID-19, were actively infected with it, or had recovered from it provided the deeply sampled blood TCRbeta repertoires that made up the dataset. The repertoires were made available in a free public database intended to serve as a resource for research on the immune response to SARS-CoV-2. Samples were obtained from the ongoing ImmuneRACE study (first 160 participants) and from roughly 1,300 subjects provided by 6 global collaborators. The material from the prospective study consisted of cDNA or gDNA derived from T cells, B-cell-depleted T cells, or PBMCs. HLA class I and class II types, where available, came from metadata supplied by the sample provider rather than from assay-based typing. Sample metadata almost always included a de-identified subject ID, COVID-19 status, age in years and sex. Overall results and qualifications from the work: The quantity of clinical and demographic metadata differed by source and by participant and was supplied without curation.

One collaborating source in Seattle enrolled patients while the patients were actively infected and followed the patients over time throughout the course of disease. Each collaborating institution followed its own protocols to collect whole blood in K2EDTA tubes. For TCRbeta analysis, collaborator samples were shipped as frozen whole blood, as isolated PBMCs, or as DNA extracted from either sample type. Input material: peripheral blood. The clonotype comes from a woman under 40 with COVID-19, enrolled during active disease. The chain is assembled from TRBV4-3 and TRBJ2-3; TRBD2 is possibly the D segment (5 matching bases). The DNA is as follows: TGCGCCAGCAGCCAAGATCTAACGAGGGAGTCGCAGTATTTT. This translates into CASSQDLTRESQYF.